A single sample is the source of the 15 T cell receptor beta chains below, sequenced in a study of T cells after yellow fever vaccination. TCRdb analysed the 5' RACE reads with MiXCR anew, one entry per CDR3 protein. Here the sample spans a few hundred thousand distinct CDR3 sequences, approximately 16% being singletons. Sample: PBMCs, taken less than 6 days after the first yellow fever vaccination. All receptors derive from a man aged 18 to 30 who received the YFV17D yellow fever vaccine.

In this sample, this clonotype turned up a few times. The chain couples TRBV19 to TRBJ2-5; D uncertain. This CDR3 spans 12 amino acids. The germline gives CDR1 LNHDA, CDR2 SQIVND (reference sequence). V was shortened by 6 bases and J by 4 bases, with 9 bases between the two germline ends. The CDR3 loop reads CASRRQGETQYF. The CDR3 coding sequence is TGTGCCAGTAGGAGGCAAGGAGAGACCCAGTACTTC.

The V gene is TRBV7-2, the J gene TRBJ1-1, with D unresolved. The V end lost 5 bases, the J end lost 0 bases, and 13 bases lay between the germline ends. The CDR3 is made up of 15 amino acids. CDR1 is SGHTA and CDR2 is FQGNSA in the germline V gene. This chain's CDR3 is CASSPRDFMNTEAFF. The CDR3 bases are TGTGCCAGCAGCCCTCGGGATTTTATGAACACTGAAGCTTTCTTT.

The V and J genes are TRBV5-1 and TRBJ2-5; TRBD2 is a possible D gene (6 bases). V lost 4 bases and J 5 bases, leaving 15 bases between the germline ends. CDR3 length equals 14 residues. Germline V gene lookup returns CDR1 SGHRS and CDR2 YFSETQ. Here the CDR3 DNA reads TGCGCCAGCAGCCCGGTGGTGAGCGGGGAGACCCAGTACTTC. Its protein is CASSPVVSGETQYF.

The J gene is TRBJ1-2, the V gene TRBV6-1; D call uncertain. The CDR3 length is 13 residues. V lost 2 bases and J lost 1, with 5 bases in between. Germline V gives CDR1 MNHNS, CDR2 SASEGT. The CDR3 DNA sequence: TGTGCCAGCAGTGAACAGGATAACTATGGCTACACCTTC. Protein: CASSEQDNYGYTF.

The chain employs TRBV7-2 and TRBJ1-2, with D hard to call. The CDR3 loop spans 12 amino acids. Germline loops: CDR1 SGHTA, CDR2 FQGNSA. V was cut by 3 bases and J by 11 bases, with 13 bases left in between. CDR3 loop: CASSLGFAAYTF. For the CDR3, the DNA is TGTGCCAGCAGCTTGGGGTTCGCGGCGTACACCTTC.

V and J are TRBV12-3 or TRBV12-4 and TRBJ1-1; D is unclear. Trimming took 7 bases from V and 4 from J, leaving 16 bases between them. The length of the CDR3 is 14 residues. CDR3 sequence (DNA): TGTGCCAGCATCGATCACCGACTCTTCACTGAAGCTTTCTTT. This translates into CASIDHRLFTEAFF.

There are a few counts of this clonotype. This chain uses TRBV4-3 with TRBJ2-2; 8 bases line up with TRBD2. The V segment lost 3 bases and the J segment 6 bases; nucleotides outside the gene matches: 9. The CDR3 has 16 amino acids. Germline-derived CDR1 and CDR2 are LGHNA and YSLEER. The CDR3 DNA reads TGCGCCAGCAGCCATCCAATCCCGGGGGGGGCCGGGGAGCTGTTTTTT. Translation: CASSHPIPGGAGELFF.

This clonotype was found a few times. CDR3 in DNA: TGCGCCAGCAGTGCGACAGGCGTCCCAGATACGCAGTATTTT. Its translation is CASSATGVPDTQYF. The chain couples TRBV10-1 to TRBJ2-3, with D possibly matching TRBD1 (6 bases). Trimming took off 4 bases at V and 4 bases at J, with 12 bases between the two ends. CDR3 length: 14 amino acids. The germline CDR1 and CDR2 sequences are WNHNN and SYGVQD (reference sequence).

The chain has TRBV5-4 and TRBJ1-1; 8 nucleotides match TRBD1. The CDR3 spans 15 residues. The germline V gene has CDR1 SGHNT and CDR2 YYREEE (reference sequence). With V trimmed by 2 bases and J by 6 bases, 9 bases remained unmatched. Written as DNA, the CDR3 is TGTGCCAGCAGCTTTGTACAGGGGGTTGTGCCTGAAGCTTTCTTT. Encoded protein: CASSFVQGVVPEAFF. Variable domain in full (rest from reference TRBV5-4 and TRBJ1-1): ETGVTQSPTHLIKTRGQQVTLRCSSQSGHNTVSWYQQALGQGPQFIFQYYREEENGRGNFPPRFSGLQFPNYSSELNVNALELDDSALYLCASSFVQGVVPEAFFGQGTRLTVV.

This clonotype has a handful of counts. V is TRBV25-1 and J is TRBJ2-2, with 12 bases identical to TRBD1. This CDR3 is 17 amino acids long. Germline CDR1 MGHDK, CDR2 SYGVNS. J gave up 2 bases and V 1 base, and 2 bases lay outside the gene matches. CDR3 sequence: CASSEWDRGRNTGELFF. CDR3 coding DNA: TGTGCCAGCAGTGAATGGGACAGGGGGCGTAACACCGGGGAGCTGTTTTTT.

The J gene is TRBJ2-7, the V gene TRBV21-1; TRBD1, the D gene given by the table, was not confirmed from the DNA. TRBV21-1 is a listed pseudogene. This CDR3 has 12 amino acids. The CDR3 is CATRTGGHEQYV. CDR3 nucleotides: TGTGCCACCCGGACAGGGGGGCACGAGCAGTACGTC.

Many counts were recorded for this clonotype. The chain recombines TRBV6-2 or TRBV6-3 with TRBJ2-1; no clear D. Trimming shortened V by 6 bases and J by 4 bases, and 7 bases separated the two germline ends. Germline V lookup: CDR1 MNHEY, CDR2 SVGEGT. The length of the CDR3 is 12 residues. CDR3 protein: CASRHNYNEQFF. The CDR3 coding sequence is TGTGCCAGCAGACACAATTACAATGAGCAGTTCTTC.

This clonotype was picked up a small number of times. The rearrangement joins TRBV14 to TRBJ2-2, with a tentative D call TRBD1 (5 bases). This CDR3 is 19 amino acids long. Germline assignment: CDR1 SGHDN and CDR2 FVKESK. V shed 0 bases and J shed 7 bases, with 24 bases lying between them. The CDR3 here is CASSQEGARSNSFIGELFF. As DNA, the CDR3 is TGTGCCAGCAGCCAAGAAGGGGCCCGGAGTAACTCCTTTATCGGGGAGCTGTTTTTT.

This rearrangement joins TRBV7-2 to TRBJ2-3; D possibly uses TRBD1 or TRBD2 (6 bases each). This CDR3 is built from 17 residues. The germline CDR1 and CDR2 sequences are SGHTA and FQGNSA. Trimming took off 4 bases at V and 3 bases at J, with 20 bases between the two ends. CDR3 region: CASSSSLGGRGTDTQYF. DNA for the CDR3: TGTGCCAGCAGCTCCTCCCTGGGGGGCAGGGGAACAGATACGCAGTATTTT. The whole variable domain, filled in from reference TRBV7-2 and TRBJ2-3, reads GAGVSQSPSNKVTEKGKDVELRCDPISGHTALYWYRQSLGQGLEFLIYFQGNSAPDKSGLPSDRFSAERTGGSVSTLTIQRTQQEDSAVYLCASSSSLGGRGTDTQYFGPGTRLTVL.

The V and J genes are TRBV5-1 and TRBJ1-1; the D is unclear. CDR3 length equals 15 residues. From germline, CDR1 is SGHRS and CDR2 YFSETQ. Between the trimmed V and J ends, which lost 0 bases and 0 bases, there was a span of 9 bases. The CDR3 bases are TGCGCCAGCAGCTTGGACGCGTCTTTGAACACTGAAGCTTTCTTT. Its translation: CASSLDASLNTEAFF.